The clone carrying this T cell receptor beta chain appeared many times. J was trimmed by 0 bases and V by 2 bases; bases with no gene match: 3. Germline CDR1 reads LGHNA; CDR2 reads YNFKEQ. The CDR3 sequence is 15 residues long. The record originates from a study of human T cells and chemical hapten exposure. Background on the study: Variation in per-sample TCR yields came mainly from small pooled library volume differences.

Time point meaning: patch test 1, 2 weeks after DPC sensitization. Treatment denoted: therapeutic diphenylcyclopropenone sensitization with weekly scalp DPC. Sequencing started from total RNA isolated from unfractionated whole blood. TCRdb re-called the RACE reads through MiXCR, storing one row per CDR3 protein. The sample has 39,000 or so distinct CDR3 sequences, approximately 3.6% seen once. Sequencing used whole blood, obtained in connection with sensitization to the hapten diphenylcyclopropenone (DPC). The clonotype was recovered from a man aged 50-59 years with alopecia areata. Some clones in this sample may be carry-over from other donors' samples. V and J are TRBV4-2 and TRBJ2-7; 8 bases align to TRBD2. The CDR3 loop reads CASSQTSGSSYEQYF. DNA for the CDR3: TGTGCCAGCAGCCAAACTAGCGGTAGCTCCTACGAGCAGTACTTC.